This passage covers 30 T cell receptor beta chains from one sample sequenced in a study of blood T cell repertoires in COVID-19. Using immunoSEQ multiplex PCR, the repertoire was profiled, and TCRdb retains in-frame clones only, with some absent. Here the sample spans 200,000 to 250,000 clones, less than 90% being singletons. The sequenced sample consisted of PBMCs or T cells enriched from blood (not recorded which). Receptors were obtained from a woman under 40 who had recovered from COVID-19.

The rearrangement uses TRBV7-2 and TRBJ2-1; 7 bases are shared with TRBD2. This CDR3 is built from 16 residues. Germline loops: CDR1 SGHTA, CDR2 FQGNSA. J lost 6 bases, V lost 5 bases, and 13 bases had no gene match. CDR3 region: CASSVTSGLVRNEQFF. CDR3 sequence (DNA): TGTGCCAGCAGCGTCACCTCCGGACTAGTGCGCAATGAGCAGTTCTTC.

V gene TRBV4-3 combines with J gene TRBJ1-6; perhaps TRBD1 as D (6 bases). Per the germline V gene, CDR1 is LGHNA and CDR2 is YSLEER. Trimming stripped 2 bases from V and 8 bases from J, with 22 bases between. The CDR3 has 18 residues. As DNA, the CDR3 is TGCGCCAGCAGCCAATCGATCGGGGGGCAGGGGTGGGATTCACCCCTCCACTTT. As protein: CASSQSIGGQGWDSPLHF.

The V and J genes are TRBV6-5 and TRBJ1-2; 8 bases match TRBD1. The V gene's germline CDR1 is MNHEY and CDR2 SVGAGI. CDR3 size: 13 residues. V lost 2 bases, J lost 8 bases, and 4 bases stayed unmatched. The CDR3 loop is CASSYQGAQGYTF. The CDR3 DNA sequence: TGTGCCAGCAGTTACCAGGGGGCGCAAGGCTACACCTTC.

The chain uses TRBV29-1 and TRBJ1-2; D may be TRBD1 (5 bases). There are 14 residues in the CDR3. With 5 bases removed from V and 2 bases from J, the gap between germline ends came to 15 bases. In germline, CDR1 is SQVTM, CDR2 ANQGSEA. This CDR3 reads CSVTPQVPNYGYTF. For the CDR3, the DNA is TGCAGCGTTACCCCACAGGTCCCGAACTATGGCTACACCTTC.

The rearrangement uses TRBV11-2 and TRBJ1-3, with 12 bases that match TRBD1. The CDR3 loop spans 16 amino acids. The germline V gene encodes CDR1 SGHAT and CDR2 FQNNGV. V lost 5 bases and J lost 3; bases outside the gene matches: 5. The CDR3 region is CASSPGTGGSGNTIYF. The CDR3 region has the DNA TGTGCCAGCAGCCCGGGGACAGGGGGCAGTGGAAACACCATATATTTT.

The chain has TRBV18 and TRBJ2-3, with TRBD1 matching over 7 bases. The CDR3 is made up of 18 amino acids. The V and J ends lost 6 bases and 3 bases, in that order; junction bases with no gene match: 18. The germline CDR1 and CDR2 sequences are KGHSH and LQKENI. For the CDR3, the DNA is TGTGCCAGCTCGCCCTACGCACCAGGGGGTGGGTTGACAGATACGCAGTATTTT. Its protein is CASSPYAPGGGLTDTQYF.

J is TRBJ2-1 and V is TRBV5-1; D is ambiguous. CDR1 is SGHRS and CDR2 is YFSETQ in the germline V gene. The germline V and J ends were trimmed by 1 base and 6 bases, with 14 bases remaining between them. This CDR3 region has 15 residues. The CDR3 here is CASSLQVPGPNEQFF. For the CDR3, the DNA is TGCGCCAGCAGCTTGCAAGTTCCAGGCCCCAATGAGCAGTTCTTC. Filled out from reference TRBV5-1 and TRBJ2-1, the complete variable domain reads KAGVTQTPRYLIKTRGQQVTLSCSPISGHRSVSWYQQTPGQGLQFLFEYFSETQRNKGNFPGRFSGRQFSNSRSEMNVSTLELGDSALYLCASSLQVPGPNEQFFGPGTRLTVL.

This clone was counted once. The chain employs TRBV10-3 and TRBJ1-1, with TRBD1 as a possible D gene (6 bases). The CDR3 runs 12 residues. Trimming removed 7 bases at V and 1 base at J, with 7 bases between. CDR1 is ENHRY, CDR2 SYGVKD, per germline. The CDR3 region is CAITGANTEAFF. The CDR3 DNA sequence: TGTGCCATCACAGGGGCGAACACTGAAGCTTTCTTT.

The chain carries TRBV18 and TRBJ2-5; the match to TRBD2 covers 7 bases. V lost 4 bases to trimming and J lost 4 bases; unmatched junction nucleotides: 3. The CDR3 runs to 13 residues. Germline lookup yields CDR1 KGHSH and CDR2 LQKENI. This CDR3 reads CASSRDYLETQYF. The CDR3 DNA reads as TGTGCCAGCTCACGGGACTATCTAGAGACCCAGTACTTC.

The V and J genes are TRBV19 and TRBJ1-6, with D possibly matching TRBD1 (5 bases). Trimming shortened V by 2 bases and J by 0 bases, and 5 bases separated the two germline ends. Germline V gives CDR1 LNHDA, CDR2 SQIVND (reference sequence). This CDR3 spans 15 amino acids. The CDR3 nucleotides are TGTGCCAGTAGTATACAGGGCTCCTATAATTCACCCCTCCACTTT. It yields the protein CASSIQGSYNSPLHF.

V is TRBV14 and J is TRBJ2-1, with 9 nucleotides matching TRBD2. J gave up 6 bases and V 0 bases, and 15 bases lay outside the gene matches. Looked up from germline, CDR1 is SGHDN and CDR2 is FVKESK. This CDR3 is built from 19 residues. The CDR3 loop reads CASSQDPLILAGAFNEQFF. The CDR3 nucleotides are TGTGCCAGCAGCCAAGACCCCCTGATATTAGCGGGGGCCTTCAATGAGCAGTTCTTC.

This chain links TRBV19 with TRBJ1-4; 7 bases line up with TRBD1. The germline V gene has CDR1 LNHDA and CDR2 SQIVND (reference sequence). This CDR3 spans 14 amino acids. V lost 3 bases, J lost 4 bases, and 2 bases stayed unmatched. Here the CDR3 DNA reads TGTGCCAGTAGTATGGGACAGTTTAATGAAAAACTGTTTTTT. It specifies CASSMGQFNEKLFF.

This clone was detected a few times. V and J are TRBV4-1 and TRBJ2-1; a possible D gene is TRBD2 (5 bases). The ends were cut back, 0 bases at V and 0 bases at J, with 9 bases in the middle. The germline V gene encodes CDR1 MGHRA and CDR2 YSYEKL. This CDR3 is built from 16 residues. CDR3 loop: CASSQDERNSYNEQFF. As DNA, the CDR3 is TGCGCCAGCAGCCAAGATGAGCGGAACTCCTACAATGAGCAGTTCTTC.

V is TRBV9 and J is TRBJ2-7, with TRBD2 matching over 7 bases. Germline V CDR1 and CDR2: SGDLS, YYNGEE. The CDR3 is 14 residues long. With V trimmed by 3 bases and J by 3 bases, 6 bases remained unmatched. This CDR3 is CASSAGTNNYEQYF. In DNA form, the CDR3 reads TGTGCCAGCAGCGCCGGGACTAATAACTACGAGCAGTACTTC.

V and J are TRBV5-5 and TRBJ2-7, with 12 bases matching TRBD2. This CDR3 is built from 15 residues. Trimming cost V 4 bases and J 4 bases; bases outside gene matches: 6. CDR1 is SGHKS, CDR2 YYEKEE, per germline (reference sequence). The chain's CDR3 is CASSPRLAGDYEQYF. DNA for the CDR3: TGTGCCAGCAGCCCTAGACTAGCGGGGGATTACGAGCAGTACTTC.

V usage is TRBV4-3 and J usage is TRBJ1-4; TRBD1 aligns across 8 bases. The length of the CDR3 is 15 residues. V was clipped by 4 bases and J by 5 bases; unmatched bases: 6. In germline, CDR1 is LGHNA, CDR2 YSLEER. In DNA, the CDR3 is TGCGCCAGCAGCCCAGTGGGACAGGAAAATGAAAAACTGTTTTTT. It is translated as CASSPVGQENEKLFF.

This chain joins TRBV29-1 and TRBJ1-1; possible D gene TRBD1, 5 bases. The CDR3 contains 12 residues. Germline V gene lookup returns CDR1 SQVTM and CDR2 ANQGSEA. V lost 7 bases, J lost 5 bases, and 14 bases lay in between. Here the CDR3 DNA reads TGCAGCGGCGGACGGGGGGGGACTGAAGCTTTCTTT. Translating it yields CSGGRGGTEAFF. Based on the CDR3 plus reference TRBV29-1 and TRBJ1-1, the full variable domain is SAVISQKPSRDICQRGTSLTIQCQVDSQVTMMFWYRQQPGQSLTLIATANQGSEATYESGFVIDKFPISRPNLTFSTLTVSNMSPEDSSIYLCSGGRGGTEAFFGQGTRLTVV.

The chain combines TRBV7-8 with TRBJ1-1; 7 nucleotides line up with TRBD1. Per the germline V gene, CDR1 is SGHVS and CDR2 is FQNEAQ. The length of the CDR3 is 13 residues. V shed 4 bases and J 6 bases; nucleotides not matched to a gene: 5. The CDR3 here is CASSYRGGAEAFF. CDR3 nucleotides: TGTGCCAGCAGCTACAGGGGAGGTGCTGAAGCTTTCTTT.

The chain employs TRBV5-4 and TRBJ2-3; TRBD1 matches 9 bases. Germline assignment: CDR1 SGHNT and CDR2 YYREEE (reference sequence). V was clipped by 2 bases and J by 4 bases; unmatched bases: 8. This CDR3 spans 16 amino acids. The CDR3 bases are TGTGCCAGCAGCTTAGGGGGGGGACAGGGAGCAGATACGCAGTATTTT. As protein: CASSLGGGQGADTQYF.

The V and J genes are TRBV5-1 and TRBJ1-2; 10 bases match TRBD1. CDR3 length: 14 residues. Germline V CDR1 and CDR2: SGHRS, YFSETQ. Trimming took 1 base from V and 8 from J; bases not matched to a gene: 5. CDR3 DNA sequence: TGCGCCAGCAGCTTGCCCGGACAGGGGGAGGGCTACACCTTC. It is translated as CASSLPGQGEGYTF.

This clone was observed a single time. V gene TRBV5-1 combines with J gene TRBJ2-3; D not resolved. V was cut by 4 bases and J by 5 bases, with 8 bases left in between. There are 12 residues in the CDR3. Germline CDR1 is SGHRS and CDR2 is YFSETQ. The CDR3 region is CASSNSVDTQYF. In nucleotides, the CDR3 is TGCGCCAGCAGCAATAGTGTAGATACGCAGTATTTT.

The chain employs TRBV6-1 and TRBJ2-7, with 7 bases lining up with TRBD1. Germline CDR1 and CDR2: MNHNS and SASEGT. The CDR3 is 16 amino acids. V lost 2 bases and J lost 1; bases outside the gene matches: 8. The CDR3 nucleotides are TGTGCCAGCAGTGAATCCCAGGGGGTCCCATCCTACGAGCAGTACTTC. Protein product: CASSESQGVPSYEQYF.

This clone was recorded once. V is TRBV5-4 and J is TRBJ1-2; TRBD1 matches at 11 bases. The germline V gene has CDR1 SGHNT and CDR2 YYREEE (reference sequence). The CDR3 has 18 amino acids. V dropped 5 bases and J dropped 4; count of bases not matched to a gene: 16. The CDR3, as DNA: TGTGCCAGCAGGAGGGCGGGGACAGGGGGTCGGGGCGGCTATGGCTACACCTTC. This encodes CASRRAGTGGRGGYGYTF.

J is TRBJ1-5 and V is TRBV6-4; D possibly corresponds to TRBD1 (6 bases). CDR3 length: 15 amino acids. V was trimmed by 5 bases and J by 4 bases, leaving 15 bases between them. CDR1 is MRHNA, CDR2 SNTAGT, per germline. The CDR3 nucleotides read TGTGCCAGCAGTCCAGAAAAGGGGGTGAATCAGCCCCAGCATTTT. Protein sequence: CASSPEKGVNQPQHF.

V gene TRBV4-3 combines with J gene TRBJ1-2; possible D gene TRBD1, 5 bases. Germline CDR1 LGHNA, CDR2 YSLEER. V lost 4 bases and J lost 2, with 17 bases in between. CDR3 length: 16 amino acids. DNA of the CDR3: TGCGCCAGCAGCCCCCGGAGGAGGGGAGTAAACTATGGCTACACCTTC. Its protein product is CASSPRRRGVNYGYTF.

This chain joins TRBV5-4 and TRBJ1-6, with a tentative D call TRBD1 (6 bases). V shed 0 bases and J shed 6 bases, with 13 bases lying between them. CDR1 and CDR2 from the germline V gene are SGHNT and YYREEE (reference sequence). This CDR3 spans 16 amino acids. The CDR3 DNA reads as TGTGCCAGCAGCTTGGGTCGGACAGCGGCTAATTCACCCCTCCACTTT. It specifies CASSLGRTAANSPLHF.

V and J are TRBV7-9 and TRBJ2-3; TRBD2 matches at 7 bases. The length of the CDR3 is 17 residues. CDR1 and CDR2 (germline): SEHNR, FQNEAQ (reference sequence). Losses at the gene ends were 7 bases for V and 2 bases for J; bases not matched to a gene: 15. The CDR3 is CASNRNYGLVNTDTQYF. In DNA, the CDR3 is TGTGCCAGCAACCGCAATTACGGACTAGTAAACACAGATACGCAGTATTTT. Full variable domain (rest looked up from reference TRBV7-9 and TRBJ2-3): DTGVSQNPRHKITKRGQNVTFRCDPISEHNRLYWYRQTLGQGPEFLTYFQNEAQLEKSRLLSDRFSAERPKGSFSTLEIQRTEQGDSAMYLCASNRNYGLVNTDTQYFGPGTRLTVL.

The chain combines TRBV5-1 with TRBJ2-5; 11 positions agree with TRBD2. This CDR3 has 14 amino acids. With 4 bases clipped from V and 3 bases from J, the junction kept 2 bases outside the gene matches. Germline V lookup: CDR1 SGHRS, CDR2 YFSETQ. CDR3 residues: CASSGGLAEETQYF. The CDR3 bases are TGCGCCAGCAGCGGGGGACTAGCGGAAGAGACCCAGTACTTC.

This CDR3 reads CASSPGLALPRQYF. As DNA, the CDR3 is TGTGCCAGCAGCCCGGGACTAGCTTTACCAAGGCAGTACTTC. The chain uses TRBV27 and TRBJ2-7, with 9 bases lining up with TRBD2. V lost 6 bases, J lost 9 bases, and 12 bases stayed unmatched. Germline CDR1 and CDR2: MNHEY and SMNVEV (reference sequence). The CDR3 extends over 14 amino acids.

The CDR3: CASSLVPGRGTEAFF. Here the CDR3 DNA reads TGTGCCAGCAGCTTAGTACCTGGTAGGGGCACTGAAGCTTTCTTT. J is TRBJ1-1 and V is TRBV11-2, with D possibly being TRBD1 (5 bases). Per germline, CDR1 SGHAT and CDR2 FQNNGV. The CDR3 is made up of 15 amino acids. V was trimmed by 1 base and J by 4 bases, leaving 13 bases between them.